In its sample, the clone carrying this TCR beta chain was seen a few times. Its specificity is not known. The data are from a study of T-cell reconstitution after alpha-beta-depleted transplantation in children. Study observations and caveats: Expanded graft clones numbering several hundred reportedly gave rise to alpha-beta T cells about two months after transplant.

Preparation of the TCRbeta library used unique molecular identifiers. TCRdb redid the calling of the PCR reads with MiXCR, one entry per CDR3 protein. Counted here are 200,000 or so distinct CDR3 sequences, around 7% occurring once; the ten biggest clones make up just over 5.5%. The V gene's germline CDR1 is SGHAT and CDR2 FQNNGV. The CDR3 has 18 residues. V was pared by 5 bases and J by 3 bases, with 20 bases between. The input for sequencing was PBMCs, taken before TCRalphabeta/CD19-depleted stem cell transplant. The V and J genes are TRBV11-2 and TRBJ2-6, with a possible D match to TRBD2 (7 bases). The sequence came from a boy aged 2 to 9 with acute lymphoblastic leukemia, due to receive a stem cell transplant. DNA for the CDR3: TGTGCCAGCAGCCTAGGGGGGGGCCTCGGCAGTGGGGCCAACGTCCTGACTTTC. Translating gives CASSLGGGLGSGANVLTF.